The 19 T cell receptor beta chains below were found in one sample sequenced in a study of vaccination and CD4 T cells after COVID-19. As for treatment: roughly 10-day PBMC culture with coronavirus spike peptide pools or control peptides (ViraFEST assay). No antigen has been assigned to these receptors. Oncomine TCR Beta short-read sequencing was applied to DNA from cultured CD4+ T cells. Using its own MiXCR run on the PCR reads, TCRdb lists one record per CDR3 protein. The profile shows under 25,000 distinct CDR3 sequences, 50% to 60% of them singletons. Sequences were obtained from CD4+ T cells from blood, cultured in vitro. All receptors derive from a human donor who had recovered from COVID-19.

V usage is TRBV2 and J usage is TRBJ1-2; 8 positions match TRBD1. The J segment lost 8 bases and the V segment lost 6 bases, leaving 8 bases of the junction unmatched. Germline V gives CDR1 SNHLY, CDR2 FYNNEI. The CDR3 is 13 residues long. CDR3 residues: CASSDTGGRGYTF. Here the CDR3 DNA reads TGTGCCAGCAGCGATACAGGGGGTCGGGGCTACACCTTC.

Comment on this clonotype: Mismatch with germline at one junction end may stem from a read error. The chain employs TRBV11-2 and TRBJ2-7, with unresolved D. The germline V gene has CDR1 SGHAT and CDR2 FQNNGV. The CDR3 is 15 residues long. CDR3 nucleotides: TGTGCCAGCAGCTCCCTCCAGCAGCGTCCCTACAAGCAGTACTTC. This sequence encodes CASSSLQQRPYKQYF.

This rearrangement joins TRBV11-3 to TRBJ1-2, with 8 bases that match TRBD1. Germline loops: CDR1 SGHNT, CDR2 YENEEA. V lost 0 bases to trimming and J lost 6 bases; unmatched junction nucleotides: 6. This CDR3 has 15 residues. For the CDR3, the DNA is TGTGCCAGCAGCTTAGAGAACAGGGGGGGAGATGGCTACACCTTC. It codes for CASSLENRGGDGYTF. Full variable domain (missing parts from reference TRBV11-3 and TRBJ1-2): EAGVVQSPRYKIIEKKQPVAFWCNPISGHNTLYWYLQNLGQGPELLIRYENEEAVDDSQLPKDRFSAERLKGVDSTLKIQPAELGDSAVYLCASSLENRGGDGYTFGSGTRLTVV.

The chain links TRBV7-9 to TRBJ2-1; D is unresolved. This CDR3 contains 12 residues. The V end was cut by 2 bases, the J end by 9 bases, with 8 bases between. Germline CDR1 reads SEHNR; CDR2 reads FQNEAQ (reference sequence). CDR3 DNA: TGTGCCAGCAGCTTAATTACGGGTGAGCAGTTCTTC. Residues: CASSLITGEQFF.

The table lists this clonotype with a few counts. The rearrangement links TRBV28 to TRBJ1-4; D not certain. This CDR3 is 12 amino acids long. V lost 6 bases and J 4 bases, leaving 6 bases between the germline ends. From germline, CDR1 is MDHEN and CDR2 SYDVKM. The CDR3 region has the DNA TGTGCCAGCAGCGGTGGTAATGAAAAACTGTTTTTT. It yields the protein CASSGGNEKLFF.

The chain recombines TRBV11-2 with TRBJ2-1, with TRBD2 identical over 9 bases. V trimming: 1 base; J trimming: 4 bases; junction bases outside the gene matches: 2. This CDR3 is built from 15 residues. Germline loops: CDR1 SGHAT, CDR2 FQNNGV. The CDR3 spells CASSLGLAEYNEQFF. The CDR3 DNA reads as TGTGCCAGCAGCTTAGGACTAGCGGAGTACAATGAGCAGTTCTTC.

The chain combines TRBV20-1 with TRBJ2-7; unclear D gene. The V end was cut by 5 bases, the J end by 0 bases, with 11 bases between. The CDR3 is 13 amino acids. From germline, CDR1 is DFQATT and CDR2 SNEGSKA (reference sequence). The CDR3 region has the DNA TGCAGTGCTGCTGGACGTAACTCCTACGAGCAGTACTTC. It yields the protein CSAAGRNSYEQYF.

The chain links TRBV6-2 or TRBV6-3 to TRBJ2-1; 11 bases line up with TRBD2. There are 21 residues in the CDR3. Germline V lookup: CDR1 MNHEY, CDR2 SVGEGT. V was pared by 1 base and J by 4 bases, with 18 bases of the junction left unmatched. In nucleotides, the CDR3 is TGTGCCAGCAGTTACTTCGGCTGGAGACTAGCGGGACCCCGGAGGTACAATGAGCAGTTCTTC. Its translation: CASSYFGWRLAGPRRYNEQFF.

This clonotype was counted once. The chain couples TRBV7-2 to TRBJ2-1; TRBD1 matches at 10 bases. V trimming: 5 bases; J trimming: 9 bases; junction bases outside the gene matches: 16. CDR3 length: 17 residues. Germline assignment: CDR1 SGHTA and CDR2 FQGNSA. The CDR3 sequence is CASSVDYLDRGRGEQFF. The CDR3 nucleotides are TGTGCCAGCAGCGTAGATTACCTGGACAGGGGGAGGGGTGAGCAGTTCTTC.

CDR3 in amino acids: CSARPIRQGSTGELFF. CDR3 sequence (DNA): TGCAGTGCTAGGCCCATCAGACAGGGGAGCACCGGGGAGCTGTTTTTT. The chain links TRBV20-1 to TRBJ2-2; 8 bases are a match to TRBD1. With V trimmed by 3 bases and J by 4 bases, 10 bases remained unmatched. The length of the CDR3 is 16 residues. Germline loops: CDR1 DFQATT, CDR2 SNEGSKA (reference sequence).

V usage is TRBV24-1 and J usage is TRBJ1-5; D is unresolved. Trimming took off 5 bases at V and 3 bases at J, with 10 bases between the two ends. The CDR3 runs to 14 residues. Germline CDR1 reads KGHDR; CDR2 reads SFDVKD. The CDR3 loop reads CATSGTDYNQPQHF. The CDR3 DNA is TGTGCCACCAGTGGCACAGATTACAATCAGCCCCAGCATTTT.

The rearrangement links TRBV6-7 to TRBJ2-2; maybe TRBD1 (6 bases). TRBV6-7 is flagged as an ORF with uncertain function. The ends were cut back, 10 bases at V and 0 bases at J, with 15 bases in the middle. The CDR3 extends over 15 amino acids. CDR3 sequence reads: CAINRQDANTGELFF. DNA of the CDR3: TGTGCCATCAACCGACAGGATGCGAACACCGGGGAGCTGTTTTTT.

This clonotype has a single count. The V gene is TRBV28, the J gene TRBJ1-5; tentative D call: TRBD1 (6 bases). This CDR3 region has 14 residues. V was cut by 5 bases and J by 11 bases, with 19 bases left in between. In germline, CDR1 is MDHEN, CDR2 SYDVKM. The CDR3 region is CASSQSSRQAAQHF. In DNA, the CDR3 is TGTGCCAGCAGTCAGTCGTCCCGACAGGCAGCCCAGCATTTT.

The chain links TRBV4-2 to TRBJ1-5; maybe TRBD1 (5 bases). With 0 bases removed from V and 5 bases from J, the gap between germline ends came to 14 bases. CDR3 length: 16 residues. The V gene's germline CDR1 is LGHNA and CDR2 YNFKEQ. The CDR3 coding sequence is TGTGCCAGCAGCCAAGATCTACGAGGGGCGGATCAGCCCCAGCATTTT. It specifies CASSQDLRGADQPQHF.

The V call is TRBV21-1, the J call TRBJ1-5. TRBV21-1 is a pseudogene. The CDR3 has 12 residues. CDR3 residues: CASSGSLQPQHF. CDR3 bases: TGTGCCAGCAGCGGGAGCCTTCAGCCCCAGCATTTT.

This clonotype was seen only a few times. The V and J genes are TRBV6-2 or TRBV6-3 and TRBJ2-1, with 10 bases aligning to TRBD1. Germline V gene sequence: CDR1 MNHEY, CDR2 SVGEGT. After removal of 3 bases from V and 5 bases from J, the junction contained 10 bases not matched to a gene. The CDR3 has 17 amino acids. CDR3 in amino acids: CASSYQAGQGLDNEQFF. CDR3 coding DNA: TGTGCCAGCAGTTATCAGGCGGGACAGGGGCTCGACAATGAGCAGTTCTTC.

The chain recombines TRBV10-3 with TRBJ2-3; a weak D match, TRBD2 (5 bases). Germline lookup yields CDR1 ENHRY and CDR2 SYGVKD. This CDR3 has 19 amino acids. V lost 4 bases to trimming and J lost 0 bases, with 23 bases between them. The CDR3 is CAISVIQIVREKSTDTQYF. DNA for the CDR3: TGTGCCATCAGTGTAATTCAGATTGTACGGGAAAAAAGCACAGATACGCAGTATTTT.

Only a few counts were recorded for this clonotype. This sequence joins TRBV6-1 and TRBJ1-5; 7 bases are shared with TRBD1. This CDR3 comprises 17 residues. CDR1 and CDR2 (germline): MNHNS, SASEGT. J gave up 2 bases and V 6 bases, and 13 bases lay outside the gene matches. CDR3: CASSPVGTGVRNQPQHF. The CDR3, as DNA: TGTGCCAGCAGCCCGGTGGGCACAGGGGTCCGCAATCAGCCCCAGCATTTT.

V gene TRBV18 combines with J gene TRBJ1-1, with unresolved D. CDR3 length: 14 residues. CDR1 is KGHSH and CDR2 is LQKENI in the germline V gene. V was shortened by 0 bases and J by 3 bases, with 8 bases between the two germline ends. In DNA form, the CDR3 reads TGTGCCAGCTCACCACCGGCAGCATACACTGAAGCTTTCTTT. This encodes CASSPPAAYTEAFF.